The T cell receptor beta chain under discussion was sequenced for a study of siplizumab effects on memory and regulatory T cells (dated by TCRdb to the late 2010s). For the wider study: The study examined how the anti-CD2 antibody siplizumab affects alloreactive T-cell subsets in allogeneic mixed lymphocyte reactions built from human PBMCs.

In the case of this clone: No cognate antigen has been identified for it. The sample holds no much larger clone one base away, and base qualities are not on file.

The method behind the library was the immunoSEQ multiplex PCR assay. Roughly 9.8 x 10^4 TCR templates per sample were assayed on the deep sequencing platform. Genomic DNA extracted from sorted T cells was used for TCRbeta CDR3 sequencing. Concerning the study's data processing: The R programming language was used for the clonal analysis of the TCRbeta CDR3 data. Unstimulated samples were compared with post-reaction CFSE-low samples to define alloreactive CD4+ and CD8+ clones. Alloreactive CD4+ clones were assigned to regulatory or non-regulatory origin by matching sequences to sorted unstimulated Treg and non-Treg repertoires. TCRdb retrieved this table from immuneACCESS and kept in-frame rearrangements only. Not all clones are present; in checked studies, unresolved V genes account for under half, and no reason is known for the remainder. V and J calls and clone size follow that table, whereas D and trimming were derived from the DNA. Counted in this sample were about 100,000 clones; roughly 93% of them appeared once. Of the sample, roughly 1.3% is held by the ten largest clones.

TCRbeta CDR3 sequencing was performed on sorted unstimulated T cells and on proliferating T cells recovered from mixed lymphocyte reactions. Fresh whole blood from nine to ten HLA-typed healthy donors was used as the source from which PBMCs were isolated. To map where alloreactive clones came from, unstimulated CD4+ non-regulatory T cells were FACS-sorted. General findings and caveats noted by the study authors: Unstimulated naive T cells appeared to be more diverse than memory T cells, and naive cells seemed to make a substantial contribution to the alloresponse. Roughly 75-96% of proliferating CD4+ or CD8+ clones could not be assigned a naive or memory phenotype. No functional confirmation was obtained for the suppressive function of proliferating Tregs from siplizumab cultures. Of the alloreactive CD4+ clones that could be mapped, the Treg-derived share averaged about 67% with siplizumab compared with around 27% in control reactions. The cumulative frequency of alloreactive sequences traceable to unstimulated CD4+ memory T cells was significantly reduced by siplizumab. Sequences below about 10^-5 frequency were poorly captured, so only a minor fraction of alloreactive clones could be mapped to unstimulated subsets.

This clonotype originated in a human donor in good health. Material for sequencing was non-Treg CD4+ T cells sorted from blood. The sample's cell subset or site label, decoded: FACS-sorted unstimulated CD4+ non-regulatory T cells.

For the CDR3, the sequence is CASRGQGSNTGELFF. The sequenced DNA: TGTGCCAGCAGAGGACAGGGGTCGAACACCGGGGAGCTGTTTTTT. The sequence is built from TRBV2 and TRBJ2-2; the junction holds 9 bases that match TRBD1. V lost 6 bases and J lost 0 bases, and the count of bases not matched to a germline gene is 2. CDR1 and CDR2, looked up from the germline V gene, are SNHLY and FYNNEI. The CDR3 runs 15 amino acids, cysteine and phenylalanine included. Only the CDR3 DNA is retained, 45 bases long and in frame from the first base.